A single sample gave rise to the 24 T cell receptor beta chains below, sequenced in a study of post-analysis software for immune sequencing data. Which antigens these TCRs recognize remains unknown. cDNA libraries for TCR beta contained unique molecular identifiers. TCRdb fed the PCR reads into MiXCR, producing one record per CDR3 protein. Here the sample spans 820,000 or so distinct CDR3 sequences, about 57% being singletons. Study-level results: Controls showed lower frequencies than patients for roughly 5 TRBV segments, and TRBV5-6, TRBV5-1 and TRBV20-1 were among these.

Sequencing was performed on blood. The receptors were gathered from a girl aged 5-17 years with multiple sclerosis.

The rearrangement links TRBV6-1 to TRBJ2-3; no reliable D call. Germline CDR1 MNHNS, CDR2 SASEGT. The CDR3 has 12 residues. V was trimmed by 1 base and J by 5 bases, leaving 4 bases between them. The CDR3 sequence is CASSEVRDTQYF. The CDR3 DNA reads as TGTGCCAGCAGTGAAGTTCGAGATACGCAGTATTTT.

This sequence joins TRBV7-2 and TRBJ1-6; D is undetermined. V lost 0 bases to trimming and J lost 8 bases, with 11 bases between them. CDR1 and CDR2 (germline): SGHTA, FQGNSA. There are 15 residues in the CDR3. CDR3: CASSLAGPWDSPLHF. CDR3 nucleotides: TGTGCCAGCAGCTTAGCAGGACCGTGGGATTCACCCCTCCACTTT.

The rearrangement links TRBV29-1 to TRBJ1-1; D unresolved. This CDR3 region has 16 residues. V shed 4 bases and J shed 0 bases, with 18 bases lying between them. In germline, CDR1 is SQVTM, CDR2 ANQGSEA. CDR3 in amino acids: CSVAPGPPVMNTEAFF. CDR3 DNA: TGCAGCGTTGCCCCTGGCCCGCCGGTGATGAACACTGAAGCTTTCTTT.

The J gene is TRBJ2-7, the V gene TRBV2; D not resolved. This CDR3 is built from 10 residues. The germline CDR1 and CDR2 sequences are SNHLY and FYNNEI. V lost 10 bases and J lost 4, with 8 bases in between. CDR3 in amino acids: CATSNYEQYF. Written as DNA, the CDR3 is TGTGCCACTTCTAATTACGAGCAGTACTTC.

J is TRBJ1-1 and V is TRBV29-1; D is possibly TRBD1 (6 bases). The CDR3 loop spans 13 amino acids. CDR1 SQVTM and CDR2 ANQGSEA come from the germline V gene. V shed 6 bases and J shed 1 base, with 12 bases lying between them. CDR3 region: CSVAKGGNTEAFF. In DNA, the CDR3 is TGCAGCGTAGCCAAGGGGGGGAACACTGAAGCTTTCTTT.

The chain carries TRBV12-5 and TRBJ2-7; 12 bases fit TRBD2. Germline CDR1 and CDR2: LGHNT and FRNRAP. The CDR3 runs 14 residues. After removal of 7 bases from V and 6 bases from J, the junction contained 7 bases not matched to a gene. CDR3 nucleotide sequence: TGTGCTAGTGAAATGACTAGCGGGAGATTCGAGCAGTACTTC. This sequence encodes CASEMTSGRFEQYF.

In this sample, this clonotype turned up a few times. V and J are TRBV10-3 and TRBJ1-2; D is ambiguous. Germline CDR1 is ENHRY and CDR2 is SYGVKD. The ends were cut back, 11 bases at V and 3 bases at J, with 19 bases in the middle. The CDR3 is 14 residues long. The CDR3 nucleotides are TGTGCCTCCGCCTCGGCCTCCCAGGACTATGGCTACACCTTC. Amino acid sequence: CASASASQDYGYTF.

The CDR3 DNA reads TGTGCCAGCAGTTTAGCGTCAGCGACTAGCGGGCCTCAGTACTTC. Its translation: CASSLASATSGPQYF. The chain recombines TRBV12-3 or TRBV12-4 with TRBJ2-7; 10 bases match TRBD2. The V and J ends lost 0 bases and 10 bases, in that order; junction bases with no gene match: 9. The CDR3 spans 15 residues.

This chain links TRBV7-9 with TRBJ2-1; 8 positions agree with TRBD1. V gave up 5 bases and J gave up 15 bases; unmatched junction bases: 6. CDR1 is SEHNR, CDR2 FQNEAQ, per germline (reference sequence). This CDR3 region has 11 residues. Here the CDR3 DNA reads TGTGCCAGCAGCACCCACAGGGGGGCGTTCTTC. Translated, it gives CASSTHRGAFF.

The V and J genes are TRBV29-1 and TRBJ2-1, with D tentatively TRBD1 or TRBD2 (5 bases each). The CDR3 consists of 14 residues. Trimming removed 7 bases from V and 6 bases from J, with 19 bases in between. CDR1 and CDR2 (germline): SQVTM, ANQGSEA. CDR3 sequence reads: CSGLLAPGANEQFF. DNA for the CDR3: TGCAGCGGCCTCCTAGCCCCTGGGGCCAATGAGCAGTTCTTC.

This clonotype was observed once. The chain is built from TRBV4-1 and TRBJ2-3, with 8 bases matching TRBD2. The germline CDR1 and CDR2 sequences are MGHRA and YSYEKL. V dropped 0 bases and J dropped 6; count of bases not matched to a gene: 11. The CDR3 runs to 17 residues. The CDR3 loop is CASSQDSPGLEADTQYF. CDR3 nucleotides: TGCGCCAGCAGCCAAGACTCGCCGGGACTAGAGGCCGATACGCAGTATTTT.

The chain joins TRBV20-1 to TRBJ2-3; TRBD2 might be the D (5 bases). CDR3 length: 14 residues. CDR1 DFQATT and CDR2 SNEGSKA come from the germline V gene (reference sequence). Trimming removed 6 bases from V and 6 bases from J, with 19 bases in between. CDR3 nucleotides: TGCAGTGCAACGGACTCCCGAAACACCGATACGCAGTATTTT. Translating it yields CSATDSRNTDTQYF.

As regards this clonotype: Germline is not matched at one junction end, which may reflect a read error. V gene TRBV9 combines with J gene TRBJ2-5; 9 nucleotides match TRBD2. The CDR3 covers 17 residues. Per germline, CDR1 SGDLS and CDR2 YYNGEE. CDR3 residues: CVSSVGSSGSGWETQYF. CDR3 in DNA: TGTGTCAGCAGCGTAGGTAGTAGCGGGAGCGGGTGGGAGACCCAGTACTTC.

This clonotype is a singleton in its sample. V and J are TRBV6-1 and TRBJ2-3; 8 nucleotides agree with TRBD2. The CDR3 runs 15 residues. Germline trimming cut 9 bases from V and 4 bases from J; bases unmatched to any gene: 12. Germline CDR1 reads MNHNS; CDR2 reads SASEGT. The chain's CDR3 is CASTPGLGFSDTQYF. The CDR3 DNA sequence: TGTGCCAGTACACCGGGACTAGGTTTTTCAGATACGCAGTATTTT.

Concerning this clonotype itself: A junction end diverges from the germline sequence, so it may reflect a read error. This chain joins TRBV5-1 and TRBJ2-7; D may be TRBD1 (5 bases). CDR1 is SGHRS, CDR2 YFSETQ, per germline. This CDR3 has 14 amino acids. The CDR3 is CASSHDREAYGQYF. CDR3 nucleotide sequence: TGCGCCAGCAGCCACGACAGAGAAGCCTACGGGCAGTACTTC.

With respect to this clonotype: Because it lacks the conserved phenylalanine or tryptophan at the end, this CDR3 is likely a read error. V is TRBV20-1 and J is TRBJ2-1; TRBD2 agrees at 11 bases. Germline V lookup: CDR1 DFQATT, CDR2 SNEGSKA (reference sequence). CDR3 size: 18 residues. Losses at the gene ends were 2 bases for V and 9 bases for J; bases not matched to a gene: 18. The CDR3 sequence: CSARNRLGTSGNRGEQFV. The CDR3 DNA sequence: TGCAGTGCTAGAAACCGGCTGGGGACTAGCGGAAACCGTGGTGAGCAGTTCGTC.

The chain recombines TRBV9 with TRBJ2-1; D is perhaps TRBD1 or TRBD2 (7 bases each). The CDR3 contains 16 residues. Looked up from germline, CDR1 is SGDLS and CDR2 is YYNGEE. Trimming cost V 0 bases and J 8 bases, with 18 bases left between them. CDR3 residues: CASSVVSGGGGHEQFF. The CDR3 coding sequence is TGTGCCAGCAGCGTAGTATCGGGGGGAGGGGGCCATGAGCAGTTCTTC.

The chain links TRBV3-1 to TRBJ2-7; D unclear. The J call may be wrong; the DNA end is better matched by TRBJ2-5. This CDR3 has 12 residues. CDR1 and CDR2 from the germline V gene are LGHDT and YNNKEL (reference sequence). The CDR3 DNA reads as TGTGCCAGCAGGCGTTCAAAGGAGACCCAGTACTTC. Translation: CASRRSKETQYF.

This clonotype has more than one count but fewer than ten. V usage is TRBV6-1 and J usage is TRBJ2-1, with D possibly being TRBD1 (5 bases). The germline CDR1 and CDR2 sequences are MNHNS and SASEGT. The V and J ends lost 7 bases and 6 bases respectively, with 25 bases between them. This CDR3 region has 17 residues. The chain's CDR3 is CASMALGPGAQGNEQFF. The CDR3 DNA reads TGTGCCAGCATGGCCCTTGGACCCGGTGCTCAGGGCAATGAGCAGTTCTTC.

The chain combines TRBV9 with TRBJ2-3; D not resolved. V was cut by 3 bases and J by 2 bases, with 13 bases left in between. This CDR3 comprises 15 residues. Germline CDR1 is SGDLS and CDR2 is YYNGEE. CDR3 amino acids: CASSATRHPTDTQYF. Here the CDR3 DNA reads TGTGCCAGCAGCGCCACCAGGCACCCCACAGATACGCAGTATTTT.

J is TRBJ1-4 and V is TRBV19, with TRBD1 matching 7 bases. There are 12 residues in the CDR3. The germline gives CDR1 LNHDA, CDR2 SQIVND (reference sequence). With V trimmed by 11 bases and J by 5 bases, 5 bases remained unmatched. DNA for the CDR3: TGTGCCGCGACAGGGCCGAATGAAAAACTGTTTTTT. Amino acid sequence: CAATGPNEKLFF.

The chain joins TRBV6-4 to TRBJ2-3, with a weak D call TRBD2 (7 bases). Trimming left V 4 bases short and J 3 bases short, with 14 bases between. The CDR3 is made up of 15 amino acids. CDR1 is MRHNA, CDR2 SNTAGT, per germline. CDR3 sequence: CASSALGGATDTQYF. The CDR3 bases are TGTGCCAGCAGTGCCTTAGGGGGGGCGACAGATACGCAGTATTTT.

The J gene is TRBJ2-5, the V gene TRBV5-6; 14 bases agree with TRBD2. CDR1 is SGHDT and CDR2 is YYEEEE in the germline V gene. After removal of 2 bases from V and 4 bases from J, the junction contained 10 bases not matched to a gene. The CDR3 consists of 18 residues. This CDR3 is CASSFGLAGGRRGETQYF. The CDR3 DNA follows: TGTGCCAGCAGCTTTGGACTAGCGGGAGGTAGGAGAGGAGAGACCCAGTACTTC. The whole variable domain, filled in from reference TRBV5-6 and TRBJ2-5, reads DAGVTQSPTHLIKTRGQQVTLRCSPKSGHDTVSWYQQALGQGPQFIFQYYEEEERQRGNFPDRFSGHQFPNYSSELNVNALLLGDSALYLCASSFGLAGGRRGETQYFGPGTRLLVL.

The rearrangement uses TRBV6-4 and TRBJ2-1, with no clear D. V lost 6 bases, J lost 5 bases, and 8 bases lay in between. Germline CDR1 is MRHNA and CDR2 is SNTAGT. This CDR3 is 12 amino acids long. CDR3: CASRVLDNEQFF. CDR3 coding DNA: TGTGCCAGCAGGGTGCTAGACAATGAGCAGTTCTTC.